Listed below are T cell receptor beta chains from one sample, sequenced in a study of cytomegalovirus exposure and HLA in healthy donors. Sequencing was performed with immunoSEQ multiplex PCR; in TCRdb, only in-frame clones are kept and a portion is missing. Counted here are about 130,000 clones, around three quarters occurring once; the ten biggest clones make up around 6.3%. Specimen: PBMCs. The receptor source for this set is a man in his forties in good health and CMV-seropositive. Both conserved end residues are part of each CDR3.

j_call v_call cdr3_aa
TRBJ2-1 TRBV18 CASSPWRESYNEQFF
TRBJ1-1 TRBV2 CASSIQGYPEAFF
TRBJ1-2 TRBV29-1 CSVVTPGTGTYYGYTF
TRBJ1-1 TRBV5-1 CASSFTTGVDEAFF
TRBJ1-5 TRBV9 CASSVTGWPNQPQHF
TRBJ2-7 TRBV29-1 CSVAWTRNEQYF
TRBJ2-7 TRBV6-5 CASSRPTREHEQYF
TRBJ2-7 TRBV28 CASMGPYEQYF
TRBJ2-7 TRBV5-1 CASSLTTAGSYEQYF
TRBJ2-3 TRBV9 CASSVAGRGGDTQYF
TRBJ1-5 TRBV29-1 CSVGNSNQPQHF
TRBJ2-7 TRBV7-9 CASQVVAGHEQYF
TRBJ2-4 TRBV29-1 CSVDPGKNIQYF
TRBJ2-3 TRBV2 CASSSRDRGTDTQYF
TRBJ1-1 TRBV19 CASTFLFFGGQGRTEAFF
TRBJ1-1 TRBV29-1 CSVLDRGYLNTEAFF
TRBJ2-7 TRBV25-1 CASRGQGTYEQYF
TRBJ2-1 TRBV9 CASSVGFPGNEQFF
TRBJ2-2 TRBV9 CASNQLAGDFTGELFF
TRBJ1-6 TRBV28 CASSLWPIGTGNSPLHF
TRBJ2-3 TRBV27 CASSLLSTSTDTQYF
TRBJ2-5 TRBV5-6 CASSEDRPETQYF
TRBJ1-2 TRBV29-1 CSVGSGTPSYGYTF
TRBJ2-1 TRBV7-9 CASSTTGTSSSSYNEQFF
TRBJ1-4 TRBV7-2 CASSLEASRGKLFF